This note documents a single T cell receptor (beta chain) sequence. Germline CDR1 is LNHDA and CDR2 is SQIVND (reference sequence). The CDR3 spans 12 residues. Trimming stripped 3 bases from V and 5 bases from J, with 7 bases between. These data belong to a study of cytomegalovirus exposure and HLA in healthy donors. 13 Jbeta primers and 60 Vbeta primers were used for the PCR. Method: immunoSEQ multiplex PCR; TCRdb's copy keeps in-frame clones and lacks some. Across over 35,000 clones, the top ten clones capture about 1.8% of the sample. V gene TRBV19 combines with J gene TRBJ2-5; possibly TRBD1 for D (5 bases). The TCR originated in a woman aged 30 to 39 in good health and CMV-seronegative. Material for sequencing was PBMCs. The CDR3 DNA sequence: TGTGCCAGTAGTATTTCAGGGGAGACCCAGTACTTC. Its translation: CASSISGETQYF.